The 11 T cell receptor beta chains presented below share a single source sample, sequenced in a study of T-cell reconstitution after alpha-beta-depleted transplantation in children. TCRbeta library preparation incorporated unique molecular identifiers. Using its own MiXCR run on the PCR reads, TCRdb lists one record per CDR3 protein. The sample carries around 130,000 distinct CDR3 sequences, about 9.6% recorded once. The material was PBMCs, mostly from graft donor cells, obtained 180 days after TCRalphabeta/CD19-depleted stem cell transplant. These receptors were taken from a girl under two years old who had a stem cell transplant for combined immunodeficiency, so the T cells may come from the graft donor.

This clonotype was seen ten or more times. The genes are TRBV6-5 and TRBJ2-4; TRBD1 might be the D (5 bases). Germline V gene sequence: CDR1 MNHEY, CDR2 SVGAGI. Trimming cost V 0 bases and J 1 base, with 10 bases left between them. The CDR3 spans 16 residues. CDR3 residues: CASSYSKWGAKNIQYF. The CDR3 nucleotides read TGTGCCAGCAGTTACTCGAAATGGGGCGCCAAAAACATTCAGTACTTC.

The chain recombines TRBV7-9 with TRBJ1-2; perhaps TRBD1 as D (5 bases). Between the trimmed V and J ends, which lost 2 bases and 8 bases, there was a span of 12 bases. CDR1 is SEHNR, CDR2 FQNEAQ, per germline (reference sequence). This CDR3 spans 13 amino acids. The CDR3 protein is CASSLFGAQGYTF. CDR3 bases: TGTGCCAGCAGCTTATTCGGGGCGCAGGGCTACACCTTC.

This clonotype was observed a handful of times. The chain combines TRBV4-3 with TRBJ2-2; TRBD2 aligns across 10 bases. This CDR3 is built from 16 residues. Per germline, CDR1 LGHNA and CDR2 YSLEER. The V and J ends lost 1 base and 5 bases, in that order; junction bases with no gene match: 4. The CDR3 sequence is CASSQGTSGDTGELFF. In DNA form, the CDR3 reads TGCGCCAGCAGCCAAGGGACTAGCGGAGATACCGGGGAGCTGTTTTTT.

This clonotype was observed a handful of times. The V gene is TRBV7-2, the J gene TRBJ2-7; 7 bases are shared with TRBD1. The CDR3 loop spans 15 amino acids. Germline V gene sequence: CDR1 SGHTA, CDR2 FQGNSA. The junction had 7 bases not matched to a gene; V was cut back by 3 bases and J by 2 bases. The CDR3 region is CASSFQGDVAYEQYF. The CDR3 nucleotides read TGTGCCAGCAGCTTCCAGGGGGACGTAGCCTACGAGCAGTACTTC.

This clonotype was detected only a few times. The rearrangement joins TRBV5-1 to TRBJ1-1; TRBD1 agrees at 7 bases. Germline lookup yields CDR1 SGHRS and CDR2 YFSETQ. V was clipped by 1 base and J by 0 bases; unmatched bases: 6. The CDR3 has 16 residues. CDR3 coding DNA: TGCGCCAGCAGCTTGTGGACAGGTGATATGAACACTGAAGCTTTCTTT. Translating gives CASSLWTGDMNTEAFF.

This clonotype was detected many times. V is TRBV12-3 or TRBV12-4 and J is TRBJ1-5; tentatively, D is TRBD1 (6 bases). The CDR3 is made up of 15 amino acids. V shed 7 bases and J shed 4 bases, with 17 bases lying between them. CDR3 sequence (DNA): TGTGCCAGCACTCATGGCAGGGGATGGAATCAGCCCCAGCATTTT. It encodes CASTHGRGWNQPQHF.

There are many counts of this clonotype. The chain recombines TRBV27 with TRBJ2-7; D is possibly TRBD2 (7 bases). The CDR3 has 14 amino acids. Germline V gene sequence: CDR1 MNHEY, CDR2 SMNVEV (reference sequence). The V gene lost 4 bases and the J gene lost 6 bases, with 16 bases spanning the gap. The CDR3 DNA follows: TGTGCCAGCAGTTACGGGGGGCGATCTATCGAGCAGTACTTC. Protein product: CASSYGGRSIEQYF.

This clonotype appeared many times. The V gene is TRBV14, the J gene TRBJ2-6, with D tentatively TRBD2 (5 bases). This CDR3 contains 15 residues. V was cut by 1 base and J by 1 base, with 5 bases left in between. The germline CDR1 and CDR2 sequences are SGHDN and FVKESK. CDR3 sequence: CASSQGGSGANVLTF. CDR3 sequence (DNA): TGTGCCAGCAGCCAAGGAGGGTCTGGGGCCAACGTCCTGACTTTC.

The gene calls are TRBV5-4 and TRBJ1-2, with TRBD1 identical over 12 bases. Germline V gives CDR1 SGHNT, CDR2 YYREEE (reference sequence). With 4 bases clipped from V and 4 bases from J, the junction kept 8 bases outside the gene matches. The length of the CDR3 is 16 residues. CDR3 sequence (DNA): TGTGCCAGCAGCACGGGGGACAGGGGGCGATCCTATGGCTACACCTTC. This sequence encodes CASSTGDRGRSYGYTF.

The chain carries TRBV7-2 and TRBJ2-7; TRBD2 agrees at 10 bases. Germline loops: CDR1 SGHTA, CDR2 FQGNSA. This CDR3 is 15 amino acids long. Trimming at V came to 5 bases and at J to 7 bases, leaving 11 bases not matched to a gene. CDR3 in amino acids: CASSPLLAGVPEQYF. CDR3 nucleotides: TGTGCCAGCAGCCCCCTCCTAGCGGGAGTACCTGAGCAGTACTTC.

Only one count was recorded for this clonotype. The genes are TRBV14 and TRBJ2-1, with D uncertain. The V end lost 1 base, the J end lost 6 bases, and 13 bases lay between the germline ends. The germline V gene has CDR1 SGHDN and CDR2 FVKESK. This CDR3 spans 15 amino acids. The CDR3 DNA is TGTGCCAGCAGCCAAGCAGCTGGATATGGCAATGAGCAGTTCTTC. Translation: CASSQAAGYGNEQFF.